This T cell receptor (beta chain) was recovered during a study of radiation and T cells in renal cell carcinoma. V was shortened by 2 bases and J by 0 bases, with 7 bases between the two germline ends. Germline CDR1 MNHNY, CDR2 SVGAGI (reference sequence). The CDR3 runs to 14 residues. Study outcomes and limitations: In blood, top tumor clones expanded by 2 weeks, shrinking by 4. Baseline intratumoral clonotype presence is unknown without pretreatment biopsies.

The table came from immunoSEQ multiplex PCR; TCRdb's copy has only in-frame clones and leaves some out. The sample lists some 130,000 clones, 88% occurring once. Time point: blood 2 weeks post-SBRT. This sample's treatment: 15 Gy SBRT to primary tumor, nephrectomy 4 weeks later. After SBRT, blood was collected at 2 and 4 weeks, plus baseline. This renal cell carcinoma was of the clear cell type. As to this clone: Its antigen is undetermined.

The source material was blood, sampled from a patient whose treatment included radiotherapy and nephrectomy. The receptor was derived from a woman in her seventies with renal cell carcinoma. This chain connects TRBV6-6 to TRBJ1-1; D unresolved. The DNA of the CDR3 is TGTGCCAGCAGTTACGGGGATATGAACACTGAAGCTTTCTTT. As protein: CASSYGDMNTEAFF.